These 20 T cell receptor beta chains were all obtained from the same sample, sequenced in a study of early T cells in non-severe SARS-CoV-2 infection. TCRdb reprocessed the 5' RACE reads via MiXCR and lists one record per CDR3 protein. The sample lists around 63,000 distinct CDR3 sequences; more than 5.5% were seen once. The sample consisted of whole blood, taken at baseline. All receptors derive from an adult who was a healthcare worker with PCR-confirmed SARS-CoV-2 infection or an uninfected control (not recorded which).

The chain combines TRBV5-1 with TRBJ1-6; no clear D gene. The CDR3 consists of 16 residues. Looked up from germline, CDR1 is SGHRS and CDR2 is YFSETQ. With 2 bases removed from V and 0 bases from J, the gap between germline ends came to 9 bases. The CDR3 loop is CASSLFASSYNSPLHF. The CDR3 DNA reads TGCGCCAGCAGCTTATTCGCCAGCTCCTATAATTCACCCCTCCACTTT.

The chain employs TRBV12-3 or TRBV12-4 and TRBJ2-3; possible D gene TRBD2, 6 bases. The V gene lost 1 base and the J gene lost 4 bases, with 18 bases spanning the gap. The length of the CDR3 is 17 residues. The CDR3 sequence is CASSLVGAGSGADTQYF. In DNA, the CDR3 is TGTGCCAGCAGTTTAGTCGGGGCGGGATCGGGTGCAGATACGCAGTATTTT.

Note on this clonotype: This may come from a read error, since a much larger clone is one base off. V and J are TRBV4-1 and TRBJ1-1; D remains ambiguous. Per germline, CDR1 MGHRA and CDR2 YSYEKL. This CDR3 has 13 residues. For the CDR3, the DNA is TGCGCCAGCATCCAAGCGGGGAACACTGAAGCTTTCTTT. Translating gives CASIQAGNTEAFF.

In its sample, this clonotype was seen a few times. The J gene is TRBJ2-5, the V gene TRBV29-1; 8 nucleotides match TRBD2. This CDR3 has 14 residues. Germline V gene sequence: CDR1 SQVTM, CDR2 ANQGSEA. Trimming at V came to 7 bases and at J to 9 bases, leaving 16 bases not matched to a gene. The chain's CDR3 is CSAHHSAGVSAQYF. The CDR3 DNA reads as TGCAGCGCCCACCACTCAGCGGGAGTGTCGGCCCAGTACTTC.

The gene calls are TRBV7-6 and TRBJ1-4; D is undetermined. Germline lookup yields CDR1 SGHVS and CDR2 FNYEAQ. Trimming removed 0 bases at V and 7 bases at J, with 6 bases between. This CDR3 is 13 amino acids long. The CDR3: CASSLAEGEKLFF. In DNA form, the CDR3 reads TGTGCCAGCAGCTTAGCGGAAGGTGAAAAACTGTTTTTT.

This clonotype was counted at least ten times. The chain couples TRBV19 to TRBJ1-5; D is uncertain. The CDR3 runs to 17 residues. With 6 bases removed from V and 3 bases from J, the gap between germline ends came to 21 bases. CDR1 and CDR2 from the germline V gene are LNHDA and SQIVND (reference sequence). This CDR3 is CASSYPNWAGSNQPQHF. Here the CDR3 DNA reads TGTGCCAGTAGCTACCCAAATTGGGCAGGCTCCAATCAGCCCCAGCATTTT.

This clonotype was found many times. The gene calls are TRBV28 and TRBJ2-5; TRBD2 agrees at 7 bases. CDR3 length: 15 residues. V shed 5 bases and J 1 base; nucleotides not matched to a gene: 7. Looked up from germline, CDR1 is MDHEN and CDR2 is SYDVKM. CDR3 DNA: TGTGCCAGCAGTATTCTAGCGGACCTCCAAGAGACCCAGTACTTC. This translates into CASSILADLQETQYF.

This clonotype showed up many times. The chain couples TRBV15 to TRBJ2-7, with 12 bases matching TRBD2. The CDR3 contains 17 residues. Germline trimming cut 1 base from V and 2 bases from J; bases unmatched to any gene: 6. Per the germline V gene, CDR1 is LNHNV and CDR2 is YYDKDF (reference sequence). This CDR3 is CATSRGALAGGTYEQYF. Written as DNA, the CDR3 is TGTGCCACCAGCAGAGGGGCACTAGCGGGAGGCACCTACGAGCAGTACTTC.

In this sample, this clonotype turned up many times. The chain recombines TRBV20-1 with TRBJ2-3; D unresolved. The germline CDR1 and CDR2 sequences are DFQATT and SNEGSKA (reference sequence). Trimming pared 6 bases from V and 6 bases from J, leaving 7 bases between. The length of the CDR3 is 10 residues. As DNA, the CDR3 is TGCAGTGCCTTTACGGATACGCAGTATTTT. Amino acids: CSAFTDTQYF.

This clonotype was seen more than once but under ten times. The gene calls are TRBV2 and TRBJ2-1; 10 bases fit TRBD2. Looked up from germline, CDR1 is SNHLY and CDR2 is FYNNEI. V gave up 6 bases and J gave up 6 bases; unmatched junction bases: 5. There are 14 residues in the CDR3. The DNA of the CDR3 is TGTGCCAGCAGCGGGCTAGCGGGAGCCAATGAGCAGTTCTTC. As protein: CASSGLAGANEQFF.

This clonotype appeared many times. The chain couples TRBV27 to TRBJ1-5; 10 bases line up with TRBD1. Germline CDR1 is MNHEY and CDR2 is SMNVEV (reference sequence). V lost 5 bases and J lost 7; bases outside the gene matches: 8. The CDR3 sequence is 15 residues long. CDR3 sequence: CASSPRTGGRQPQHF. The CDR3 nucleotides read TGTGCCAGCAGTCCGAGGACAGGGGGTCGACAGCCCCAGCATTTT.

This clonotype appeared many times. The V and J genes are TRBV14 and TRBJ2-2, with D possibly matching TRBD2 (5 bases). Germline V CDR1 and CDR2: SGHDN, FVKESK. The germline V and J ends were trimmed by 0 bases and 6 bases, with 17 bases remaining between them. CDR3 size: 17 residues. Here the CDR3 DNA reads TGTGCCAGCAGCCAAGATTTGAGAATGGAGGTGGCCGGGGAGCTGTTTTTT. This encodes CASSQDLRMEVAGELFF.

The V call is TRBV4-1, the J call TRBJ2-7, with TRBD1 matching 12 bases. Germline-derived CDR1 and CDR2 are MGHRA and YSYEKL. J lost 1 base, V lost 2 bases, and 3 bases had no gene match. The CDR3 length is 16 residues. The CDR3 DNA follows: TGCGCCAGCAGCCAACAGGGACAGGGGGCTTCCTACGAGCAGTACTTC. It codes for CASSQQGQGASYEQYF.

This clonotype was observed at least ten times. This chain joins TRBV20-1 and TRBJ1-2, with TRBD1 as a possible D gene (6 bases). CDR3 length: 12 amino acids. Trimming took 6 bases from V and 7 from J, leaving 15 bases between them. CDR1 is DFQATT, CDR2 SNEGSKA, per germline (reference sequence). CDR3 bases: TGCAGTGCCAAAGACAGGCAGCTTGGCTACACCTTC. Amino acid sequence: CSAKDRQLGYTF.

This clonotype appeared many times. The DNA of the CDR3 is TGTGCCAGCAGTTTAATTGGGGGGTCCTACGAGCAGTACTTC. This codes for CASSLIGGSYEQYF. V usage is TRBV12-3 or TRBV12-4 and J usage is TRBJ2-7, with D perhaps matching TRBD2 (6 bases). The V and J ends lost 2 bases and 1 base respectively, with 9 bases between them. The CDR3 length is 14 residues.

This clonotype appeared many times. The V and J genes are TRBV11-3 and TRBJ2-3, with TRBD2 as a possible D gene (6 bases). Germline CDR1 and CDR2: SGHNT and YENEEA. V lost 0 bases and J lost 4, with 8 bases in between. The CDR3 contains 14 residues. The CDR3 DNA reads TGTGCCAGCAGCTTAGAGGACTACCCAGATACGCAGTATTTT. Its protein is CASSLEDYPDTQYF.

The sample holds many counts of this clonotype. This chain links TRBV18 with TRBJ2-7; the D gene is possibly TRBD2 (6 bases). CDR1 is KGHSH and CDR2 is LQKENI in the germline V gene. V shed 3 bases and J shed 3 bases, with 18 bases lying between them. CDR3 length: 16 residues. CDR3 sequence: CASSPRGEEGRYEQYF. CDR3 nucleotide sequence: TGTGCCAGCTCACCCCGGGGCGAGGAGGGCCGCTACGAGCAGTACTTC. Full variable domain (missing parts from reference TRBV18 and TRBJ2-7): NAGVMQNPRHLVRRRGQEARLRCSPMKGHSHVYWYRQLPEEGLKFMVYLQKENIIDESGMPKERFSAEFPKEGPSILRIQQVVRGDSAAYFCASSPRGEEGRYEQYFGPGTRLTVT.

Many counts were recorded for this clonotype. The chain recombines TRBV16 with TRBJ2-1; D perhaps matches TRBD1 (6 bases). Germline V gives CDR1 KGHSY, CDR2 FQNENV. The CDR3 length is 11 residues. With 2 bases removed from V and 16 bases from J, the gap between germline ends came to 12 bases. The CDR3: CASSQDRLPFF. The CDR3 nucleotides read TGTGCCAGCAGCCAAGACAGGCTACCTTTCTTC.

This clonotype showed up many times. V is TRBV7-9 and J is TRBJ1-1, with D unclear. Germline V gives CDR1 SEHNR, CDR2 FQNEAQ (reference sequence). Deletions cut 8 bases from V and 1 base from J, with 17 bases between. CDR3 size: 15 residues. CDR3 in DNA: TGTGCCAGCTCAGGTCGCCAAGCCCCGAACACTGAAGCTTTCTTT. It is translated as CASSGRQAPNTEAFF.

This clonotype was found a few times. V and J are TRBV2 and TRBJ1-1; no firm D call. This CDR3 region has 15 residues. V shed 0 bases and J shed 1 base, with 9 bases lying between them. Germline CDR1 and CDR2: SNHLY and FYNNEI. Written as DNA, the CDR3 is TGTGCCAGCAGTGAAGCTAGGACGGCGAACACTGAAGCTTTCTTT. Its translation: CASSEARTANTEAFF.